This entry concerns a single T cell receptor (beta chain). The antigen remains undetermined. This sample's time point: cycle 4 day 1 (C4D1), after 5 to 7 weeks of nivolumab. Each patient's relapse followed autologous stem cell transplantation, and brentuximab vedotin exposure varied. These data originate in a study of PD-1 blockade in classical Hodgkin lymphoma. The study's findings and limits: Initiation of nivolumab under 1 year after ASCT led to exclusion of patients.

Germline V gene sequence: CDR1 SQVTM, CDR2 ANQGSEA. V gave up 5 bases and J gave up 5 bases; unmatched junction bases: 4. This CDR3 comprises 12 residues. Here immunoSEQ multiplex PCR was the method, and the copy in TCRdb shows in-frame clones only, minus some. The repertoire consists of just under 40,000 clones, with over 65% occurring once and the leading ten covering approximately 9.4%. The chain joins TRBV29-1 to TRBJ2-5; TRBD1 matches at 8 bases. Sequencing was performed on peripheral blood mononuclear cells (PBMCs), taken before the fourth cycle of nivolumab. The sequence derives from a human donor with classical Hodgkin lymphoma. CDR3 sequence reads: CSVPTGGETQYF. CDR3 nucleotide sequence: TGCAGCGTTCCTACAGGGGGGGAGACCCAGTACTTC.